This T cell receptor (beta chain) was identified in a study of early T cells in non-severe SARS-CoV-2 infection. Study results and limitations: Using VDJdb, the matching emphasized anti-spike CD8 responses while missing private and CD4 specificities.

Individual cDNA molecules were tagged with unique molecular identifiers. TCRdb passed the 5' RACE reads through MiXCR, listing each CDR3 protein once. The sample contains roughly 57,000 distinct CDR3 sequences, roughly an eighth of which appear only once. This clonotype was recorded many times. The antigen remains undetermined. The CDR3 consists of 14 residues. Germline CDR1 and CDR2: SGHVS and FNYEAQ. With V trimmed by 3 bases and J by 3 bases, 3 bases remained unmatched. The sequenced sample was whole blood. V and J are TRBV7-6 and TRBJ2-3, with 7 bases aligning to TRBD1. The TCR was taken from an adult who was a healthcare worker with PCR-confirmed SARS-CoV-2 infection or an uninfected control (not recorded which). CDR3 bases: TGTGCCAGCAGCTTTGACAGGGCTACAGATACGCAGTATTTT. Translated: CASSFDRATDTQYF.